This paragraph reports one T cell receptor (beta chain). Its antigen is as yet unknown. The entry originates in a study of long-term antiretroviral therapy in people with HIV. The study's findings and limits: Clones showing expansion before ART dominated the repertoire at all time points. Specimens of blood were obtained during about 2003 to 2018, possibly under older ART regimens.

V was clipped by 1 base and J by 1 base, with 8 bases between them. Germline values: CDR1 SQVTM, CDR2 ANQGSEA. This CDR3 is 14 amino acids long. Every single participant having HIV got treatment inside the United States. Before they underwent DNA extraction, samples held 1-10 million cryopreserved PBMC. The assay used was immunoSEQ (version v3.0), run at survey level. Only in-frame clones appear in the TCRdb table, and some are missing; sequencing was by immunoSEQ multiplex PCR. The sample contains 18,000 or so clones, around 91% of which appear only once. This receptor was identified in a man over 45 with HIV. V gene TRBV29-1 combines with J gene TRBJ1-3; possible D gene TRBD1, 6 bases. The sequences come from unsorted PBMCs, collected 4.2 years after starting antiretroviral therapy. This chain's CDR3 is CSVEGQGSGNTIYF. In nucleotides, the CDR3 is TGCAGCGTTGAAGGCCAGGGGTCTGGAAACACCATATATTTT.